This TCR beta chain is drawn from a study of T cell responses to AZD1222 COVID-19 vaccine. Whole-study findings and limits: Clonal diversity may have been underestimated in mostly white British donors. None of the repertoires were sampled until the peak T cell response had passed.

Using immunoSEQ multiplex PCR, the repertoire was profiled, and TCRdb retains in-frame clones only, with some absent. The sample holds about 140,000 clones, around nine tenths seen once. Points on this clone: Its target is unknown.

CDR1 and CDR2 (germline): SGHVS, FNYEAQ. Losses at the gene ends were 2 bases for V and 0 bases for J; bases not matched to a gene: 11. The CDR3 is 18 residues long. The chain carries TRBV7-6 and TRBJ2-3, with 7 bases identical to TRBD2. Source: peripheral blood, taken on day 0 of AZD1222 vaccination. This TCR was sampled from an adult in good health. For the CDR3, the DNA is TGTGCCAGCAGCTTACCCTCGGGTGTAGCGGGTAGCACAGATACGCAGTATTTT. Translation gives CASSLPSGVAGSTDTQYF.